These 20 T cell receptor beta chains were all obtained from the same sample, sequenced in a study of control samples from healthy donors and cancer patients. The method was immunoSEQ multiplex PCR; TCRdb's version includes in-frame clones alone and lacks a portion of them. This table holds some 95,000 clones, approximately 86% found once. Input material: blood. Every receptor here comes from a man aged 30 to 45 in good health.

J is TRBJ2-2 and V is TRBV28, with 9 bases matching TRBD1. The CDR3 loop spans 15 amino acids. Germline assignment: CDR1 MDHEN and CDR2 SYDVKM. The junction had 10 bases not matched to a gene; V was cut back by 8 bases and J by 6 bases. This CDR3 reads CASGRDRVGSGELFF. The CDR3 DNA reads TGTGCCAGCGGCCGGGACAGGGTGGGATCCGGGGAGCTGTTTTTT.

This chain joins TRBV9 and TRBJ2-3; a possible D gene is TRBD1 (5 bases). This CDR3 is built from 14 residues. Germline CDR1 and CDR2: SGDLS and YYNGEE. V lost 7 bases and J 6 bases, leaving 18 bases between the germline ends. DNA for the CDR3: TGTGCCAGCGGCATCCCCCCAGGGTGGGATACGCAGTATTTT. As protein: CASGIPPGWDTQYF. Drawing the rest from reference TRBV9 and TRBJ2-3, the complete variable domain is DSGVTQTPKHLITATGQRVTLRCSPRSGDLSVYWYQQSLDQGLQFLIQYYNGEERAKGNILERFSAQQFPDLHSELNLSSLELGDSALYFCASGIPPGWDTQYFGPGTRLTVL.

This rearrangement joins TRBV7-3 to TRBJ2-7, with 11 positions matching TRBD2. The CDR3 has 15 amino acids. CDR1 is SGHTA and CDR2 is FQGTGA in the germline V gene. V was pared by 5 bases and J by 1 base, with 4 bases of the junction left unmatched. The CDR3 region has the DNA TGTGCCAGCAGCGCAACTAGCGGGAGTTCCTACGAGCAGTACTTC. Its protein is CASSATSGSSYEQYF.

The CDR3 is CASRVRDPYEQYF. CDR3 sequence (DNA): TGCGCCAGCAGGGTCAGGGATCCCTACGAGCAGTACTTC. The J gene is TRBJ2-7, the V gene TRBV4-1; a possible D gene is TRBD1 (5 bases). V dropped 6 bases and J dropped 2 bases, with 11 bases sitting between them. This CDR3 region has 13 residues. Germline lookup yields CDR1 MGHRA and CDR2 YSYEKL.

The chain combines TRBV27 with TRBJ2-5; D is unresolved. CDR1 and CDR2 from the germline V gene are MNHEY and SMNVEV (reference sequence). This CDR3 region has 12 residues. V was trimmed by 6 bases and J by 0 bases, leaving 5 bases between them. CDR3 DNA sequence: TGTGCCAGCAGAGGGAACCAAGAGACCCAGTACTTC. This gives the protein CASRGNQETQYF.

The chain links TRBV6-1 to TRBJ2-7, with TRBD2 matching 9 bases. The CDR3 is 18 residues long. Per the germline V gene, CDR1 is MNHNS and CDR2 is SASEGT. V lost 3 bases, J lost 9 bases, and 21 bases stayed unmatched. Here the CDR3 DNA reads TGTGCCAGCAGTGAGAGGGGGCCCGCTAGCGGGACGGCCCGAGGGCAGTACTTC. This encodes CASSERGPASGTARGQYF.

This clone was seen ten or more times. The chain links TRBV9 to TRBJ1-5; D is uncertain. Trimming removed 0 bases at V and 7 bases at J, with 11 bases between. The CDR3 has 14 residues. Looked up from germline, CDR1 is SGDLS and CDR2 is YYNGEE. The CDR3 coding sequence is TGTGCCAGCAGCGTAGGGTCAGGAGGGCAGCCCCAGCATTTT. It codes for CASSVGSGGQPQHF.

The chain combines TRBV7-9 with TRBJ2-7; 12 positions agree with TRBD1. The germline gives CDR1 SEHNR, CDR2 FQNEAQ (reference sequence). CDR3 length: 16 amino acids. V was clipped by 0 bases and J by 6 bases; unmatched bases: 6. In nucleotides, the CDR3 is TGTGCCAGCAGCTTAGCCCCGGGACAGGGGGCCTTCGAGCAGTACTTC. It codes for CASSLAPGQGAFEQYF.

The chain uses TRBV18 and TRBJ2-6; D is undetermined. CDR1 and CDR2 (germline): KGHSH, LQKENI. The CDR3 is 14 amino acids. Trimming cost V 2 bases and J 2 bases, with 4 bases left between them. CDR3 bases: TGTGCCAGCTCACCAGGGGCTGGGGCCAACGTCCTGACTTTC. Protein product: CASSPGAGANVLTF.

This chain uses TRBV24-1 with TRBJ2-7, with 7 positions matching TRBD1. CDR1 is KGHDR and CDR2 is SFDVKD in the germline V gene. V gave up 4 bases and J gave up 0 bases; unmatched junction bases: 8. The CDR3 runs 16 residues. This CDR3 is CATSETGTASSYEQYF. For the CDR3, the DNA is TGTGCCACCAGTGAAACCGGGACAGCGAGCTCCTACGAGCAGTACTTC.

The chain is built from TRBV7-3 and TRBJ2-1; the D gene could be TRBD1 or TRBD2 (5 bases each). Per the germline V gene, CDR1 is SGHTA and CDR2 is FQGTGA. V was clipped by 6 bases and J by 8 bases, with 23 bases between them. This CDR3 is 16 amino acids long. The CDR3 loop is CASRASGTGPWDEQFF. The CDR3 DNA follows: TGTGCCAGCAGGGCTTCCGGGACCGGTCCCTGGGATGAGCAGTTCTTC. The entire variable domain, with the rest obtained from reference TRBV7-3 and TRBJ2-1, is as follows: GAGVSQTPSNKVTEKGKYVELRCDPISGHTALYWYRQSLGQGPEFLIYFQGTGAADDSGLPNDRFFAVRPEGSVSTLKIQRTERGDSAVYLCASRASGTGPWDEQFFGPGTRLTVL.

J is TRBJ2-3 and V is TRBV6-4, with 7 nucleotides matching TRBD2. The germline V gene encodes CDR1 MRHNA and CDR2 SNTAGT. This CDR3 is built from 15 residues. The trim removed 3 bases at V and 0 bases at J, leaving 3 bases unmatched. The CDR3 region is CASSESGASTDTQYF. DNA of the CDR3: TGTGCCAGCAGTGAGAGCGGGGCTAGCACAGATACGCAGTATTTT.

V and J are TRBV24-1 and TRBJ2-1; 11 positions match TRBD2. V was clipped by 7 bases and J by 0 bases; unmatched bases: 16. The CDR3 is 20 amino acids. Germline values: CDR1 KGHDR, CDR2 SFDVKD. The CDR3 nucleotides read TGTGCCACCAGGGTTAGCGGGAGGGCCGCGGGTCGTAGCTCCTACAATGAGCAGTTCTTC. Protein product: CATRVSGRAAGRSSYNEQFF.

This clone has only one observation. The rearrangement joins TRBV27 to TRBJ2-2, with 7 bases aligning to TRBD2. After removal of 6 bases from V and 6 bases from J, the junction contained 13 bases not matched to a gene. CDR1 and CDR2 (germline): MNHEY, SMNVEV (reference sequence). This CDR3 has 16 amino acids. The CDR3 protein is CASRPSTSTVPGELFF. In DNA, the CDR3 is TGTGCCAGCAGACCCTCGACTAGCACTGTACCCGGGGAGCTGTTTTTT.

This clone has just one count. The DNA of the CDR3 is TGCGCCAGCAGTCAATCGGCGATAGCGGGTGACAATGAGCAGTTCTTC. It is translated as CASSQSAIAGDNEQFF. The V and J genes are TRBV23-1 and TRBJ2-1, with TRBD2 matching 7 bases. TRBV23-1 is filed as an ORF, its function uncertain. V gave up 0 bases and J gave up 5 bases; unmatched junction bases: 7. The CDR3 is 16 amino acids.

The rearrangement links TRBV19 to TRBJ2-7; a weak D match, TRBD1 (5 bases). There are 15 residues in the CDR3. V dropped 5 bases and J dropped 0 bases, with 14 bases sitting between them. Germline V gives CDR1 LNHDA, CDR2 SQIVND (reference sequence). In DNA form, the CDR3 reads TGTGCCAGTAGTTCCCCTTTTGGGGCCTCCTACGAGCAGTACTTC. The encoded protein is CASSSPFGASYEQYF.

The chain is built from TRBV6-2 or TRBV6-3 and TRBJ1-2; 11 bases map to TRBD1. Germline lookup yields CDR1 MNHEY and CDR2 SVGEGT. This CDR3 is 14 amino acids long. V trimming: 6 bases; J trimming: 9 bases; junction bases outside the gene matches: 9. This CDR3 reads CASSSQDRGLSYTF. CDR3 sequence (DNA): TGTGCCAGCAGCTCCCAGGACAGGGGGCTTAGCTACACCTTC.

The table lists this clone with a few counts. The V call is TRBV5-1, the J call TRBJ2-7; D is unclear. The CDR3 runs to 15 residues. V lost 0 bases and J lost 0, with 10 bases in between. Germline V gene lookup returns CDR1 SGHRS and CDR2 YFSETQ. CDR3 DNA: TGCGCCAGCAGCTTGGGGCCAGGAACCTCCTACGAGCAGTACTTC. Protein product: CASSLGPGTSYEQYF.

CDR3: CASSLAGVGLRLFF. The CDR3 DNA reads TGTGCCAGCAGTCTCGCGGGAGTTGGCCTTAGACTGTTTTTT. The chain links TRBV11-2 to TRBJ1-4; D not certain. Germline-derived CDR1 and CDR2 are SGHAT and FQNNGV. V was trimmed by 6 bases and J by 13 bases, leaving 21 bases between them. The CDR3 consists of 14 residues.

About this clone itself: Other DNA sequences in the sample encode the same CDR3. This chain's CDR3 is CASSPSGQETQYF. CDR3 coding DNA: TGTGCCAGCTCACCATCAGGCCAAGAGACCCAGTACTTC. The chain uses TRBV18 and TRBJ2-5, with no clear D. V was pared by 2 bases and J by 1 base, with 5 bases between. The CDR3 is made up of 13 amino acids. The germline V gene has CDR1 KGHSH and CDR2 LQKENI. The full variable domain, rest sourced from reference TRBV18 and TRBJ2-5, is NAGVMQNPRHLVRRRGQEARLRCSPMKGHSHVYWYRQLPEEGLKFMVYLQKENIIDESGMPKERFSAEFPKEGPSILRIQQVVRGDSAAYFCASSPSGQETQYFGPGTRLLVL.